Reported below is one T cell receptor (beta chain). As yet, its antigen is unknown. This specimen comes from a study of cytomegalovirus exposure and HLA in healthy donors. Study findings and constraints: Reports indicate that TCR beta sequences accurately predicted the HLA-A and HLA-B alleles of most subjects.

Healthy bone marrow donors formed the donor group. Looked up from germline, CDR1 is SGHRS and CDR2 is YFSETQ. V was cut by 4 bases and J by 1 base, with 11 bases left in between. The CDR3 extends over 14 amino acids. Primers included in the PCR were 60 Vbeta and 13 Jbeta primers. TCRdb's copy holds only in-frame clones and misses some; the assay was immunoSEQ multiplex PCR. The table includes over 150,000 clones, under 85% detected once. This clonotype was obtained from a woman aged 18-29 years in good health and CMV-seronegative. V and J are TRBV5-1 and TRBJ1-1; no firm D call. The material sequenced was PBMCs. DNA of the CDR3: TGCGCCAGCAGCGCCCAGGCCACGAACACTGAAGCTTTCTTT. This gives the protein CASSAQATNTEAFF.